These 7 T cell receptor beta chains share one sample of origin, sequenced in a study of shared clonotypes between healthy human individuals. This table comes from immunoSEQ multiplex PCR, and its TCRdb copy is limited to in-frame clones, with some not included. Of hundreds of thousands of clones listed, around 96% are singletons. CD45RO-negative, CCR7-selected cells formed the naive CD8 fraction, which excluded terminally differentiated effector memory CD45RA+ cells. Sequences were obtained from naive CD8+ T cells sorted from blood. The receptors shown here come from a man younger than 45 in good health.

The chain joins TRBV29-1 to TRBJ2-2, with a tentative D call TRBD1 (6 bases). The CDR3 consists of 15 residues. Germline lookup yields CDR1 SQVTM and CDR2 ANQGSEA. Trimming shortened V by 1 base and J by 6 bases, and 15 bases separated the two germline ends. CDR3 region: CSVEVGAAIPGELFF. The CDR3, as DNA: TGCAGCGTTGAAGTGGGGGCCGCCATTCCCGGGGAGCTGTTTTTT.

This clone was observed a single time. This rearrangement joins TRBV27 to TRBJ2-7, with D possibly matching TRBD1 (5 bases). CDR1 is MNHEY and CDR2 is SMNVEV in the germline V gene (reference sequence). There are 12 residues in the CDR3. V gave up 4 bases and J gave up 5 bases, with 9 bases separating them. CDR3 sequence (DNA): TGTGCCAGCAGTTGGCAGGGTAACGAGCAGTACTTC. Translation: CASSWQGNEQYF.

The genes are TRBV29-1 and TRBJ2-3; 14 bases match TRBD2. The CDR3 spans 19 residues. After removal of 1 base from V and 1 base from J, the junction contained 10 bases not matched to a gene. Germline values: CDR1 SQVTM, CDR2 ANQGSEA. CDR3 DNA: TGCAGCGTTGAAGCCAGACTAGCGGGAGGGCACATGGGCACAGATACGCAGTATTTT. Translation: CSVEARLAGGHMGTDTQYF.

The rearrangement links TRBV11-2 to TRBJ2-5, with TRBD2 identical over 9 bases. The CDR3 loop spans 14 amino acids. The J segment lost 1 base and the V segment lost 5 bases, leaving 2 bases of the junction unmatched. Germline V CDR1 and CDR2: SGHAT, FQNNGV. The CDR3 bases are TGTGCCAGCAGCGGACTAGCGAGCCAAGAGACCCAGTACTTC. It codes for CASSGLASQETQYF.

The V and J genes are TRBV27 and TRBJ1-5; D perhaps matches TRBD1 (5 bases). The CDR3 covers 17 residues. Germline-derived CDR1 and CDR2 are MNHEY and SMNVEV (reference sequence). The ends were cut back, 0 bases at V and 4 bases at J, with 16 bases in the middle. CDR3 amino acids: CASSLSLPGYLNQPQHF. CDR3 bases: TGTGCCAGCAGTTTATCCCTGCCAGGGTATCTGAATCAGCCCCAGCATTTT.

The chain uses TRBV6-1 and TRBJ1-2; 7 bases align to TRBD1. After removal of 2 bases from V and 6 bases from J, the junction contained 15 bases not matched to a gene. Germline lookup yields CDR1 MNHNS and CDR2 SASEGT. The CDR3 runs 17 residues. The CDR3 DNA reads TGTGCCAGCAGTGAAAGGAGCCGGGACAGAGGTTCGAATGGCTACACCTTC. It codes for CASSERSRDRGSNGYTF.

The gene calls are TRBV5-4 and TRBJ2-7; 8 positions agree with TRBD2. CDR3 length equals 14 residues. Germline CDR1 is SGHNT and CDR2 is YYREEE (reference sequence). The V gene end was trimmed by 4 bases and the J gene end by 3 bases; junction bases not matched to a gene: 6. The CDR3 region has the DNA TGTGCCAGCAGCCGTACTAGCGGAGACTACGAGCAGTACTTC. This encodes CASSRTSGDYEQYF.